The present entry profiles one TCR beta chain with its context. Per the original methods: Amplification of reference gene primers provided the estimated nucleated cell counts. The protocol was immunoSEQ multiplex PCR, while the TCRdb copy is restricted to in-frame clones and leaves out a portion. The V and J calls and clone size come from that table; D and trimming were worked out from the DNA. The sample lists hundreds of thousands of clones; roughly 90% were seen once. The source of the sample is a study of blood T cell repertoires in COVID-19. At the level of the study: T cells, B-cell-depleted T cells, or PBMCs provided the cDNA or gDNA that served as material.

Participants' own reports of clinical history determined their cohort assignment. V lost 5 bases and J lost 3; bases outside the gene matches: 6. The germline V gene has CDR1 LNHDA and CDR2 SQIVND (reference sequence). The CDR3 runs 15 residues. The sequence came from a woman in her thirties or forties with acute COVID-19. V is TRBV19 and J is TRBJ1-4; 7 bases are shared with TRBD1. The source material was PBMCs or T cells enriched from blood (not recorded which). CDR3 in DNA: TGTGCCAGTAGTCCTGGGACAGTGCCTAATGAAAAACTGTTTTTT. It yields the protein CASSPGTVPNEKLFF.